A selection of T cell receptor beta chains follows, all from one sample in a study of blood T cell repertoires in COVID-19. Only in-frame clones appear in the TCRdb table, and some are missing; sequencing was by immunoSEQ multiplex PCR. The table includes 140,000 to 150,000 clones, about 85% detected once. The sample comprised peripheral blood. These receptors all stem from a woman aged 35 to 49 with active or convalescent COVID-19. The CDR3 runs from the conserved cysteine through the conserved F or W. The D gene is left open where the match is weak. A row's size may be missing; if present it is once, few, many or a size class.

v_call	clone_size	d_call	j_call	cdr3_nt	cdr3_aa
TRBV4-3	.	TRBD2	TRBJ2-1	TGCGCCAGCAGCCAAGAGAGCGCCCTAGCGGGAGTTGTGTTCTTC	CASSQESALAGVVFF
TRBV7-9	.	TRBD1	TRBJ1-2	TGTGCCAGCAGCTTTAGACAGGGTCGGGGCTACACCTTC	CASSFRQGRGYTF
TRBV7-2	.	TRBD1	TRBJ2-7	TGTGCCAGCAGCCCGTGGACAGGGCCATTC	CASSPWTGPF
TRBV11-3	.	.	TRBJ1-2	TGTGCCAGCAGCCAACAGGGCCCCTATGGCTACACCTTC	CASSQQGPYGYTF
TRBV7-2	.	.	TRBJ1-1	TGTGCCAGCAGCCCTATCGGGGACACTGAAGCTTTCTTT	CASSPIGDTEAFF
TRBV7-2	.	TRBD2	TRBJ2-7	TGTGCCAGCAGCCTGACGGGGACTAGCGACTACGAGCAGTACTTC	CASSLTGTSDYEQYF
TRBV27	.	TRBD2	TRBJ2-6	TGTGCCAGCAGTTGGGGGGGGAGCCTCTCTGGGGCCAACGTCCTGACTTTC	CASSWGGSLSGANVLTF
TRBV6-1	.	TRBD1	TRBJ1-2	TGTGCCAGCAGTCAAGGCGGAACAGGGGGCGCCTATGGCTACACCTTC	CASSQGGTGGAYGYTF
TRBV21-1	.	.	TRBJ1-2	TGTGCCAGCAGCAGCGCAGGGTTGGAATATGGCTACACCTTC	CASSSAGLEYGYTF
TRBV6-5	once	.	TRBJ1-5	TGTGCCAGCAGGATGACAGGAAATAGCAATCAGCCCCAGCATTTT	CASRMTGNSNQPQHF
TRBV5-1	.	TRBD2	TRBJ2-3	TGCGCCAGCAGCTGGTCTTGGTGGCGGGGGGGCGGAACAGATACGCAGTATTTT	CASSWSWWRGGGTDTQYF
TRBV19	few	TRBD1	TRBJ1-2	TGTGCCAGTAGTATGGGACAGGGGGCGAACTATGGCTACACCTTC	CASSMGQGANYGYTF
TRBV9	.	TRBD1	TRBJ2-7	TGTGCCAGCAGCGAAGGGACAGGGGACCCCTACGAGCAGTACTTC	CASSEGTGDPYEQYF
TRBV9	once	TRBD1	TRBJ2-2	TGTGCCAGCAGCGGACAGGGGGCGCTTGGGACCGGGGAGCTGTTTTTT	CASSGQGALGTGELFF
TRBV11-2	once	TRBD2	TRBJ2-3	TGTGCCAGCAGCCCTGCGGGGGGATTCACAGATACGCAGTATTTT	CASSPAGGFTDTQYF
TRBV27	few	TRBD1	TRBJ1-5	TGTGCCAGCAGCCGACAGGGGAGAGGTCAGCCCCAGCATTTT	CASSRQGRGQPQHF
TRBV6-5	.	TRBD1	TRBJ2-7	TGTGCCACACGGGACAGCTACTCCTACGAGCAGTACTTC	CATRDSYSYEQYF